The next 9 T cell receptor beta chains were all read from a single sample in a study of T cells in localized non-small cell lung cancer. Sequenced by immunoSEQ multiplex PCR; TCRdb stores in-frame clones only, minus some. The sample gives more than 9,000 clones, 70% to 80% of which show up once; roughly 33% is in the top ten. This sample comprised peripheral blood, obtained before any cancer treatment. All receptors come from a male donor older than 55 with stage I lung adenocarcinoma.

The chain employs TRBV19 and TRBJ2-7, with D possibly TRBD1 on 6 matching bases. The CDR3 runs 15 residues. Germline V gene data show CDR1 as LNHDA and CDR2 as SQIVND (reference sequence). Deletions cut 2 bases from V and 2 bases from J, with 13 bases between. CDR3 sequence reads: CASSIKQGSAYEQYF. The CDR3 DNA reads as TGTGCCAGTAGTATAAAACAGGGTTCGGCCTACGAGCAGTACTTC.

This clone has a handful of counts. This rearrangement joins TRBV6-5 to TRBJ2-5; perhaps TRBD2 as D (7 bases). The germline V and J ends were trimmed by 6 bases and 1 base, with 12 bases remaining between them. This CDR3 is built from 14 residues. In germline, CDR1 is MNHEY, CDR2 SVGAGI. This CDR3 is CASRTGGLQETQYF. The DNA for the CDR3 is TGTGCCAGCAGAACGGGGGGCCTCCAAGAGACCCAGTACTTC.

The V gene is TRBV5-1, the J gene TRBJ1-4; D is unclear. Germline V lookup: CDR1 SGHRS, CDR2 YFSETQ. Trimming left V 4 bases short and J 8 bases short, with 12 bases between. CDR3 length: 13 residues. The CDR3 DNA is TGCGCCAGCAGCCGAGATGATCGAGAAAAACTGTTTTTT. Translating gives CASSRDDREKLFF.

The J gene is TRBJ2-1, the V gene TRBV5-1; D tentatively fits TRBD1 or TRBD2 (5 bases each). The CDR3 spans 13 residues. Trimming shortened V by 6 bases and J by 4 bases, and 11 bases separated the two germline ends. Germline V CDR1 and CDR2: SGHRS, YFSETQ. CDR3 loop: CASIGDAYNEQFF. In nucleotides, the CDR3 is TGCGCCAGCATAGGGGACGCATACAATGAGCAGTTCTTC.

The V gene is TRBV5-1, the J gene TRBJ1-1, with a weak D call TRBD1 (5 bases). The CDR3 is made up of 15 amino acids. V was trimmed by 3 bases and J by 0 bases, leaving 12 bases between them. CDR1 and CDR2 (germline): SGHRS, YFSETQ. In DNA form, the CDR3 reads TGCGCCAGCAGCTCAGGGCTCATCATGAACACTGAAGCTTTCTTT. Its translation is CASSSGLIMNTEAFF.

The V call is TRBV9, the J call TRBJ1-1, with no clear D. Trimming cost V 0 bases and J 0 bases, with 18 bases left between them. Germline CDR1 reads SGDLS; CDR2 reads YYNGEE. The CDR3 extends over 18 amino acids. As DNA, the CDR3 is TGTGCCAGCAGCGTAGTTCCGCGGACCCTTAATATGAACACTGAAGCTTTCTTT. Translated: CASSVVPRTLNMNTEAFF.

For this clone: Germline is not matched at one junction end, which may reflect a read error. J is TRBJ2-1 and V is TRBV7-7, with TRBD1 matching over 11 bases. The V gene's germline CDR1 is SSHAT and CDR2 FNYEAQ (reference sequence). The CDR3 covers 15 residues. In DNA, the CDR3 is TGTGCTAGCAGCCAGGACAGGGGGCCCCTCAATGAGCAGTTCTTC. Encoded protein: CASSQDRGPLNEQFF.

The CDR3 reads CASSRAGLVIMNTEAFF. Written as DNA, the CDR3 is TGCGCCAGCAGCCGAGCGGGGTTGGTGATTATGAACACTGAAGCTTTCTTT. The J gene is TRBJ1-1, the V gene TRBV4-1; D is unresolved. V dropped 4 bases and J dropped 0 bases, with 18 bases sitting between them. Germline assignment: CDR1 MGHRA and CDR2 YSYEKL. This CDR3 comprises 17 residues.

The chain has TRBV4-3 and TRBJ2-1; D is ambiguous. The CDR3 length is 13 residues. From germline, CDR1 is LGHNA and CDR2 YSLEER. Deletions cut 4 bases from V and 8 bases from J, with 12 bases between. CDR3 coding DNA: TGCGCCAGCAGCCCATTTCCATGGGATGAGCAGTTCTTC. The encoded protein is CASSPFPWDEQFF.